This T cell receptor beta chain was retrieved from a study of blood T cell repertoires in COVID-19. Study at large: Researchers got acute and convalescent COVID-19 samples from the United States, Italy and Spain. PBMCs, B-cell-depleted T cells, or T cells provided the cDNA or gDNA that made up the material.

Repertoires were generated with immunoSEQ multiplex PCR, while TCRdb's copy carries only in-frame clones and drops some. Among about 250,000 clones listed, over 75% were seen once. The ends lost 4 bases at V and 5 bases at J; junction bases unmatched: 12. CDR3 size: 17 residues. Germline loops: CDR1 SGHTA, CDR2 FQGNSA. Enrollment of patients from Seattle took place during active infection, with longitudinal follow-up. The chain links TRBV7-2 to TRBJ1-2; 11 bases map to TRBD1. The receptor was derived from a human donor with COVID-19, enrolled during active disease. The donor label of this sample is uncertain. The sample taken for sequencing was peripheral blood. The CDR3 DNA reads TGTGCCAGCAGCTCTTTGCCTGGGGACAGGGGGACGTATGGCTACACCTTC. The encoded protein is CASSSLPGDRGTYGYTF.